One and the same sample provided the 14 T cell receptor beta chains below, sequenced in a study of shared T cell receptors in the human thymus (dated by TCRdb to about 2021). The method was the immunoSEQ multiplex PCR assay. Held by TCRdb, this immuneACCESS table contains in-frame sequences only and omits some clones. Under half of the omission traces to an unresolved V gene where checked; the cause of the rest is unknown. In this sample the table shows some 640,000 clones, more than 70% of which occur a single time. About 0.0094% of the sample lies in the top ten. The same data also went into a second study, on human thymus T cells.

The sequenced sample consisted of thymocytes. The source is a boy under two years old with a congenital heart defect. Donor details come from another sample of the same person, matched by shared clones.

The gene calls are TRBV5-1 and TRBJ1-5; D is ambiguous. Trimming pared 1 base from V and 4 bases from J, leaving 6 bases between. CDR1 is SGHRS, CDR2 YFSETQ, per germline. The CDR3 is 13 amino acids. The DNA of the CDR3 is TGCGCCAGCAGCTTGTTTACAAATCAGCCCCAGCATTTT. This gives the protein CASSLFTNQPQHF.

The chain combines TRBV19 with TRBJ2-1; D is possibly TRBD2 (5 bases). The CDR3 extends over 15 amino acids. From germline, CDR1 is LNHDA and CDR2 SQIVND (reference sequence). The V and J ends lost 3 bases and 4 bases respectively, with 13 bases between them. CDR3 nucleotide sequence: TGTGCCAGTAGTATTGCGAGCGGCCCATACAATGAGCAGTTCTTC. Translated: CASSIASGPYNEQFF.

The rearrangement uses TRBV27 and TRBJ1-4; 8 nucleotides agree with TRBD1. This CDR3 has 17 residues. J lost 7 bases, V lost 2 bases, and 12 bases had no gene match. The V gene's germline CDR1 is MNHEY and CDR2 SMNVEV (reference sequence). The CDR3 nucleotides read TGTGCCAGCAGTTTAAGGGGACAGGAAGGGTCCAGTGAAAAACTGTTTTTT. Encoded protein: CASSLRGQEGSSEKLFF.

The chain is built from TRBV19 and TRBJ2-3, with TRBD2 matching over 11 bases. The CDR3 is 15 amino acids. Germline values: CDR1 LNHDA, CDR2 SQIVND (reference sequence). Losses at the gene ends were 3 bases for V and 4 bases for J; bases not matched to a gene: 3. Here the CDR3 reads CASSIPSGRSDTQYF. The DNA of the CDR3 is TGTGCCAGTAGTATTCCTAGCGGGAGGTCAGATACGCAGTATTTT.

In this sample, this clone turned up a few times. This rearrangement joins TRBV5-1 to TRBJ2-2, with D possibly being TRBD1 (5 bases). This CDR3 is 16 amino acids long. Germline CDR1 is SGHRS and CDR2 is YFSETQ. V shed 2 bases and J shed 5 bases, with 16 bases lying between them. Here the CDR3 DNA reads TGCGCCAGCAGCTTTGCTCCAGGGTCAGGAACCGGGGAGCTGTTTTTT. Protein product: CASSFAPGSGTGELFF.

V and J are TRBV11-2 and TRBJ2-7; 9 nucleotides agree with TRBD1. Unmatched junction bases numbered 7, after V lost 5 bases and J lost 5 bases. Germline CDR1 is SGHAT and CDR2 is FQNNGV. This CDR3 contains 14 residues. This CDR3 is CASSPGTGSNEQYF. CDR3 bases: TGTGCCAGCAGCCCAGGGACAGGGTCGAACGAGCAGTACTTC. Full variable domain (rest looked up from reference TRBV11-2 and TRBJ2-7): EAGVAQSPRYKIIEKRQSVAFWCNPISGHATLYWYQQILGQGPKLLIQFQNNGVVDDSQLPKDRFSAERLKGVDSTLKIQPAKLEDSAVYLCASSPGTGSNEQYFGPGTRLTVT.

This clone was detected only a few times. DNA for the CDR3: TGCGCCAGCAGCTGGGAGTGGGGGCAGGGGGCGCTGGGTTACGAGCAGTACTTC. It encodes CASSWEWGQGALGYEQYF. This chain uses TRBV5-1 with TRBJ2-7, with TRBD1 matching over 8 bases. The V gene end was trimmed by 3 bases and the J gene end by 4 bases; junction bases not matched to a gene: 18. The CDR3 consists of 18 residues. Looked up from germline, CDR1 is SGHRS and CDR2 is YFSETQ.

V is TRBV11-2 and J is TRBJ2-2, with 10 nucleotides matching TRBD2. The CDR3 spans 16 residues. Per the germline V gene, CDR1 is SGHAT and CDR2 is FQNNGV. The J segment lost 4 bases and the V segment lost 5 bases, leaving 7 bases of the junction unmatched. The DNA of the CDR3 is TGTGCCAGCAGCCGCAGCGGGGGGGTACCCACCGGGGAGCTGTTTTTT. Translating gives CASSRSGGVPTGELFF.

This chain joins TRBV5-5 and TRBJ2-3; D is possibly TRBD2 (5 bases). Germline values: CDR1 SGHKS, CDR2 YYEKEE (reference sequence). There are 16 residues in the CDR3. The ends were cut back, 3 bases at V and 1 base at J, with 15 bases in the middle. In DNA, the CDR3 is TGTGCCAGCAGCTCCACTAGAGTACGGGGCACAGATACGCAGTATTTT. Protein sequence: CASSSTRVRGTDTQYF.

V and J are TRBV28 and TRBJ1-1, with 7 nucleotides matching TRBD1. Losses at the gene ends were 5 bases for V and 8 bases for J; bases not matched to a gene: 5. The CDR3 has 12 residues. Germline values: CDR1 MDHEN, CDR2 SYDVKM. The CDR3 DNA sequence: TGTGCCAGCAGTGACACAGGGGTGGAAGCTTTCTTT. Protein sequence: CASSDTGVEAFF.

The chain has TRBV5-1 and TRBJ2-5, with 7 bases matching TRBD1. The V gene's germline CDR1 is SGHRS and CDR2 YFSETQ. The trim removed 4 bases at V and 3 bases at J, leaving 15 bases unmatched. The length of the CDR3 is 17 residues. The CDR3 nucleotides are TGCGCCAGCAGCCTTGGGTCCCCAGGGGGTCCTAAAGAGACCCAGTACTTC. As protein: CASSLGSPGGPKETQYF.

The chain couples TRBV7-8 to TRBJ2-1, with TRBD2 matching over 9 bases. CDR1 is SGHVS, CDR2 FQNEAQ, per germline. The V segment lost 3 bases and the J segment 3 bases; nucleotides outside the gene matches: 9. The CDR3 is made up of 17 amino acids. CDR3 protein: CASSFASGNPLYNEQFF. In nucleotides, the CDR3 is TGTGCCAGCAGCTTCGCTAGCGGGAACCCCCTCTACAATGAGCAGTTCTTC.

This sequence joins TRBV29-1 and TRBJ2-7; 8 nucleotides agree with TRBD1. This CDR3 comprises 14 residues. Germline CDR1 reads SQVTM; CDR2 reads ANQGSEA. The trim removed 7 bases at V and 2 bases at J, leaving 10 bases unmatched. In DNA form, the CDR3 reads TGCAGCGCGATACGGGACAGGCGTACCTACGAGCAGTACTTC. Residues: CSAIRDRRTYEQYF.

CDR3 coding DNA: TGTGCCAGCAGTGCTTTGGGACAGGGGACCTACAATGAGCAGTTCTTC. As protein: CASSALGQGTYNEQFF. The genes are TRBV28 and TRBJ2-1, with 10 nucleotides matching TRBD1. Trimming took 5 bases from V and 2 from J; bases not matched to a gene: 6. CDR1 and CDR2 (germline): MDHEN, SYDVKM. The CDR3 spans 16 residues.